These 13 T cell receptor beta chains originate from one sample sequenced in a study of OX40 agonist ivuxolimab in advanced cancers. Profiled with immunoSEQ multiplex PCR; TCRdb holds only in-frame clones, not every one. The profile shows 73,000 or so clones, 85% to 90% of them singletons. The sample here was CD4+ or CD8+ T cells sorted from blood, taken in a trial of the OX40 agonist ivuxolimab. The source of these receptors is an adult with an advanced solid tumor such as melanoma, head and neck, liver or kidney cancer.

The chain carries TRBV19 and TRBJ2-2; D unresolved. Trimming pared 4 bases from V and 6 bases from J, leaving 15 bases between. CDR3 length: 15 amino acids. CDR1 is LNHDA, CDR2 SQIVND, per germline (reference sequence). CDR3 sequence (DNA): TGTGCCAGTAGTAGACCTGAACTTCTCTCCGGGGAGCTGTTTTTT. Its protein is CASSRPELLSGELFF.

V is TRBV15 and J is TRBJ1-3; 10 nucleotides line up with TRBD1. J gave up 4 bases and V 5 bases, and 8 bases lay outside the gene matches. The length of the CDR3 is 16 residues. Germline values: CDR1 LNHNV, CDR2 YYDKDF (reference sequence). DNA of the CDR3: TGTGCCACCAGCCCACGGACAGGGGGATCGGGAAACACCATATATTTT. Its protein product is CATSPRTGGSGNTIYF.

The chain couples TRBV11-2 to TRBJ2-7; no clear D. Trimming shortened V by 1 base and J by 2 bases, and 3 bases separated the two germline ends. CDR1 SGHAT and CDR2 FQNNGV come from the germline V gene. CDR3 length equals 12 residues. CDR3 sequence: CASSLGTYEQYF. Here the CDR3 DNA reads TGTGCCAGCAGCTTAGGCACCTACGAGCAGTACTTC.

Concerning this clone itself: Other nucleotide sequences in the sample specify the same CDR3. The chain links TRBV6-5 to TRBJ1-1; TRBD1 might be the D (5 bases). Germline V CDR1 and CDR2: MNHEY, SVGAGI. Trimming stripped 3 bases from V and 1 base from J, with 6 bases between. The CDR3 covers 13 residues. CDR3 nucleotides: TGTGCCAGCAGTTATCAGGGGAACACTGAAGCTTTCTTT. It codes for CASSYQGNTEAFF.

This clone showed up just once. The chain is built from TRBV9 and TRBJ1-3, with D perhaps matching TRBD1 (6 bases). Germline assignment: CDR1 SGDLS and CDR2 YYNGEE. This CDR3 spans 15 amino acids. With 4 bases removed from V and 3 bases from J, the gap between germline ends came to 14 bases. The CDR3 bases are TGTGCCAGCAGCCCGAGAGGGGGGGGTGGAAACACCATATATTTT. As protein: CASSPRGGGGNTIYF.

The J gene is TRBJ1-2, the V gene TRBV2, with D hard to call. Between the trimmed V and J ends, which lost 6 bases and 7 bases, there was a span of 6 bases. The length of the CDR3 is 10 residues. CDR1 and CDR2 from the germline V gene are SNHLY and FYNNEI. The CDR3 DNA reads TGTGCCAGCAGGAACGGTGGCTACACCTTC. As protein: CASRNGGYTF.

This clone is a singleton in its sample. V is TRBV21-1 and J is TRBJ2-4. TRBV21-1 is given as a pseudogene. This CDR3 contains 14 residues. In DNA, the CDR3 is TGTGCCAGCAGCTTTAGAAAGGTCCGGAACATTCAGTACTTC. It encodes CASSFRKVRNIQYF.

The chain links TRBV11-2 to TRBJ1-2; D not certain. Trimming stripped 5 bases from V and 2 bases from J, with 12 bases between. Germline-derived CDR1 and CDR2 are SGHAT and FQNNGV. This CDR3 has 14 amino acids. CDR3 sequence: CASSPRGGNYGYTF. CDR3 nucleotide sequence: TGTGCCAGCAGCCCCCGCGGTGGGAACTATGGCTACACCTTC.

The chain carries TRBV7-6 and TRBJ1-3; no clear D. CDR3 length: 16 residues. The ends were cut back, 0 bases at V and 3 bases at J, with 12 bases in the middle. Germline loops: CDR1 SGHVS, CDR2 FNYEAQ. The CDR3 region has the DNA TGTGCCAGCAGCTTAGCTACCCAGTCATATGGAAACACCATATATTTT. It specifies CASSLATQSYGNTIYF. Looking up the rest from reference TRBV7-6 and TRBJ1-3 gives the full variable domain: GAGVSQSPRYKVTKRGQDVALRCDPISGHVSLYWYRQALGQGPEFLTYFNYEAQQDKSGLPNDRFSAERPEGSISTLTIQRTEQRDSAMYRCASSLATQSYGNTIYFGEGSWLTVV.

The chain carries TRBV7-6 and TRBJ1-4; TRBD1 might be the D (6 bases). Germline V gene data show CDR1 as SGHVS and CDR2 as FNYEAQ. Trimming cost V 1 base and J 0 bases, with 12 bases left between them. This CDR3 comprises 17 residues. For the CDR3, the DNA is TGTGCCAGCAGCTTAGGGACAGATTATGCAACTAATGAAAAACTGTTTTTT. Translating it yields CASSLGTDYATNEKLFF.

The gene calls are TRBV2 and TRBJ1-1; D remains unclear. The CDR3 length is 11 residues. Germline values: CDR1 SNHLY, CDR2 FYNNEI. V was shortened by 2 bases and J by 7 bases, with 5 bases between the two germline ends. The CDR3 DNA is TGTGCCAGCAGTGAACCGATTGAAGCTTTCTTT. As protein: CASSEPIEAFF.

The J gene is TRBJ1-2, the V gene TRBV7-3, with D uncertain. The V gene's germline CDR1 is SGHTA and CDR2 FQGTGA. The germline V and J ends were trimmed by 5 bases and 4 bases, with 17 bases remaining between them. The length of the CDR3 is 15 residues. CDR3 amino acids: CASSGDRMTSYGYTF. CDR3 DNA: TGTGCCAGCAGCGGTGACCGGATGACCTCCTATGGCTACACCTTC.

The V call is TRBV5-1, the J call TRBJ2-1; the match to TRBD2 covers 7 bases. Germline lookup yields CDR1 SGHRS and CDR2 YFSETQ. After removal of 0 bases from V and 3 bases from J, the junction contained 6 bases not matched to a gene. This CDR3 has 16 amino acids. CDR3: CASSLGGGGSYNEQFF. As DNA, the CDR3 is TGCGCCAGCAGCTTGGGGGGCGGCGGGAGCTACAATGAGCAGTTCTTC.